This T cell receptor beta chain was identified in a study of cytotoxic CD8 clonotypes in ibrutinib-treated CLL (dated by TCRdb to the early 2020s). Context from the whole study: In this cohort, approximately 15 patients were treatment-naive and approximately 10 were relapsed/refractory, while fewer than 18 had unmutated IGHV. All remission and progressive disease samples were collected while patients were still receiving ibrutinib. On average, each sample had roughly 250,000 productive templates and approximately 100,000 productive rearrangements. Responses were partial in roughly 25 patients and complete in 2; after median approximately 69 months follow-up, roughly 15 stayed in remission and approximately 12 progressed. Of the 70 to 100 people in the trial, approximately 24 had longitudinal samples available. The response samples were drawn at a median of approximately twelve months into treatment, with a range of about 6 to 40 months. Cryopreserved peripheral blood mononuclear cells were obtained prior to treatment, at the time of response, and at either disease progression or sustained remission. General conclusions and limits of the study: Public clonotypes were rare and either shrank or stayed stable during treatment, and the rise in clonality at ibrutinib response reflected expansion of private clonotypes. Sampling times were not matched between patients in sustained remission and patients whose disease was progressing, and lymph node repertoires were not examined. An increase in clonality was observed at ibrutinib response, with clonality remaining stable during sustained remission and falling back toward baseline at progression. Baseline clonality was found to be higher than that of age-matched healthy donors and was strongly correlated with circulating CD8+ T-cell counts.

A word on this clone: What antigen it recognizes has not been identified. No base quality information exists; no much larger clone differs at one position.

On a MiSeq, deep resolution sequencing aimed for a depth between 1 in 1 million and 1 in 200,000 T cells, with each clonotype covered approximately 9.8x on average. The immunoSEQ hsTCRB Kit was used to generate the TCR beta libraries. Turning to the authors' computational methods: The data were analyzed with ImmunoSEQ Analyzer and ImmunoSEQ Data Assistant, and V, D and J gene assignments followed IMGT definitions. Clonality, with values ranging from 0 to 1, was calculated as one minus the normalized Shannon entropy of productive rearrangement frequencies. Public clonotype analysis was restricted to overrepresented clonotypes comprising at least 0.05% of each patient's repertoire. Approximately 13 age-matched healthy donor repertoires from immuneACCESS served as clonality controls. This immuneACCESS table, as held by TCRdb, lists in-frame sequences with V and J called but not all clones. Of the missing ones, under half trace to an unresolved V gene in checked studies; the others have no known cause. That table furnishes V, J and clone size, whereas the DNA furnished D and trimming. The sample table holds approximately 47,000 clones, of which roughly 57% were seen once. The ten largest clones represent around 30% of the sample.

The time point label of this sample denotes: roughly 23 months on ibrutinib. About 2 micrograms of genomic DNA were extracted from cryopreserved PBMCs for TCR beta library preparation. Longitudinal blood samples from CLL patients on ibrutinib monotherapy were analyzed using high-throughput TCR beta sequencing. Patients were enrolled in a phase 2 open-label single-center ibrutinib monotherapy trial. Sequenced material: PBMCs, taken after 24 months of ibrutinib treatment. The TCR was taken from a human donor with chronic lymphocytic leukemia.

The nucleotides are TGTGCCAGCAGTGACAGAAGAAGAGAAAAACTGTTTTTT. It is translated as CASSDRRREKLFF. Here the chain combines TRBV6-5 and TRBJ1-4; perhaps TRBD1 is the D gene, with 5 bases matching. Trimming takes 5 bases from V and 8 bases from J, and the germline ends sit 12 bases apart. The CDR3 sequence holds 13 residues, the cysteine and phenylalanine included. Only the CDR3 region is kept as DNA, spanning 39 bases read in frame from base 1. CDR1 MNHEY and CDR2 SVGAGI were looked up in the germline V gene.